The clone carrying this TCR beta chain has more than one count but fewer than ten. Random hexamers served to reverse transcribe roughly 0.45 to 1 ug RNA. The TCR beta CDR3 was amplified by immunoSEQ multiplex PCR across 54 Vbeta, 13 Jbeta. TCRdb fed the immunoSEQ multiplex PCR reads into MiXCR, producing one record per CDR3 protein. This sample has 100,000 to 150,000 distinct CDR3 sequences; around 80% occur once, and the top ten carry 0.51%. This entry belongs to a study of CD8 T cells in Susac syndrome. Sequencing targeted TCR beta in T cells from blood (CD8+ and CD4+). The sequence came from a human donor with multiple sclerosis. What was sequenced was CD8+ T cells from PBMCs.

CDR3 amino acids: CASSMPTTSGSGEQFF. The CDR3 nucleotides are TGTGCCAGTAGTATGCCCACGACTAGCGGGAGCGGTGAGCAGTTCTTC. The chain employs TRBV19 and TRBJ2-1, with 12 nucleotides matching TRBD2. The CDR3 totals 16 residues. V shed 3 bases and J 9 bases; nucleotides not matched to a gene: 9. The germline V gene has CDR1 LNHDA and CDR2 SQIVND (reference sequence).